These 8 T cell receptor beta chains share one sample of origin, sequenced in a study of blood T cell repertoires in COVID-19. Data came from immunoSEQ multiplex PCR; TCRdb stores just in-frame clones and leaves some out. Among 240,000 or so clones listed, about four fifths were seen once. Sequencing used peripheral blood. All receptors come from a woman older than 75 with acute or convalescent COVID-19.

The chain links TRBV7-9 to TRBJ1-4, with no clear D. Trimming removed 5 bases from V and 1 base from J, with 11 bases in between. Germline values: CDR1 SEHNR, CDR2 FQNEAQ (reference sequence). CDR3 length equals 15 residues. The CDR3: CASSPQQLTNEKLFF. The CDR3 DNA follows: TGTGCCAGCAGCCCTCAACAGCTAACTAATGAAAAACTGTTTTTT.

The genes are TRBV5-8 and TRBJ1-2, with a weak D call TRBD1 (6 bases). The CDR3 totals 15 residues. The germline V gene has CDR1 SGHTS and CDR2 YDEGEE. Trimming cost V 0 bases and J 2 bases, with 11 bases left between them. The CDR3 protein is CASSLVQGTNYGYTF. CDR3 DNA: TGTGCCAGCAGCTTGGTTCAGGGGACCAACTATGGCTACACCTTC.

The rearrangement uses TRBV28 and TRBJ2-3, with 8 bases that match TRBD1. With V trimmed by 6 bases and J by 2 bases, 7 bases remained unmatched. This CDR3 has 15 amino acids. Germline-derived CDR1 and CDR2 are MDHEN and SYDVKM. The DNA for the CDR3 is TGTGCCAGCAGACGCCAGGGGGCGCACACAGATACGCAGTATTTT. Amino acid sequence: CASRRQGAHTDTQYF.

CDR3 residues: CASSSKRGGSYNEQFF. Here the CDR3 DNA reads TGCGCCAGCAGCTCCAAGCGGGGGGGTTCCTACAATGAGCAGTTCTTC. The rearrangement joins TRBV5-1 to TRBJ2-1; TRBD2 matches 10 bases. Trimming removed 3 bases from V and 1 base from J; junction bases left unmatched: 4. Germline CDR1 SGHRS, CDR2 YFSETQ. CDR3 length: 16 amino acids. Complete variable domain (other parts from reference TRBV5-1 and TRBJ2-1): KAGVTQTPRYLIKTRGQQVTLSCSPISGHRSVSWYQQTPGQGLQFLFEYFSETQRNKGNFPGRFSGRQFSNSRSEMNVSTLELGDSALYLCASSSKRGGSYNEQFFGPGTRLTVL.

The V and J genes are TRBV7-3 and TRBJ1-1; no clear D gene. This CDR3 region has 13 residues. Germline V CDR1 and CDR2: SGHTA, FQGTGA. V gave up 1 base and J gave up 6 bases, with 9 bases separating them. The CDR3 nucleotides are TGTGCCAGCAGCTTAATGGCGGGCTCTGAAGCTTTCTTT. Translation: CASSLMAGSEAFF.

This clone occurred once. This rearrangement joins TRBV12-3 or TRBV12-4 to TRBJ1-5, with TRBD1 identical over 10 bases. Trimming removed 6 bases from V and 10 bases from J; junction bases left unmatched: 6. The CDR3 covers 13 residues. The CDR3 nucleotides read TGTGCCAGCAGACCGGACAGGGGGAAACCCCAGCATTTT. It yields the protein CASRPDRGKPQHF.

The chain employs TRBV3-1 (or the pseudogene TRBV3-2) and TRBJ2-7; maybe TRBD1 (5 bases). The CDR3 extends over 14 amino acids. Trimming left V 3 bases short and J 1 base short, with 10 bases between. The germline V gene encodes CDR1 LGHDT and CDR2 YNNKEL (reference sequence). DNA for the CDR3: TGTGCCAGCAGCCATAGGGGTAGGTCCTACGAGCAGTACTTC. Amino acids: CASSHRGRSYEQYF.

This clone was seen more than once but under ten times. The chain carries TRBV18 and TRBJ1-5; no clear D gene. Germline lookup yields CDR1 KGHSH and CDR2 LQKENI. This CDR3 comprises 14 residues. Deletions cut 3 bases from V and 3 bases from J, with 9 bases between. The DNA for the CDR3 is TGTGCCAGCTCACCGTTGGCCTCCAATCAGCCCCAGCATTTT. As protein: CASSPLASNQPQHF.